Listed here are 20 T cell receptor beta chains from one sample, sequenced in a study of blood T cell repertoires in COVID-19. Clones were sequenced by immunoSEQ multiplex PCR, and TCRdb holds only the in-frame ones, with some missing. The sample shows 50,000 to 70,000 clones, around 90% of them seen only once. The specimen was peripheral blood. Source of these receptors: a man in his 60s with acute or convalescent COVID-19.

The CDR3 here is CASSQDVGAPETQYF. The CDR3 DNA reads TGCGCCAGCAGCCAAGATGTAGGGGCCCCAGAGACCCAGTACTTC. The V gene is TRBV4-3, the J gene TRBJ2-5; possibly TRBD1 for D (5 bases). Per germline, CDR1 LGHNA and CDR2 YSLEER. This CDR3 contains 15 residues. V was clipped by 0 bases and J by 4 bases, with 12 bases between them.

This chain links TRBV18 with TRBJ2-1; possibly TRBD2 for D (5 bases). Germline values: CDR1 KGHSH, CDR2 LQKENI. The CDR3 length is 15 residues. V was pared by 4 bases and J by 4 bases, with 14 bases between. CDR3 protein: CASSLSRGGYNEQFF. Here the CDR3 DNA reads TGTGCCAGCTCACTCTCGCGCGGAGGATACAATGAGCAGTTCTTC.

The CDR3 DNA follows: TGTGCCAGCAGTACCATCTCCGGGGGAACCGGGGAGCTGTTTTTT. Translating it yields CASSTISGGTGELFF. This chain links TRBV27 with TRBJ2-2; D perhaps matches TRBD2 (6 bases). Germline V gives CDR1 MNHEY, CDR2 SMNVEV (reference sequence). V dropped 5 bases and J dropped 5 bases, with 15 bases sitting between them. There are 15 residues in the CDR3.

The gene calls are TRBV19 and TRBJ1-6, with D possibly TRBD1 on 5 matching bases. The CDR3 has 16 residues. Trimming took 8 bases from V and 6 from J, leaving 20 bases between them. Germline V gene data show CDR1 as LNHDA and CDR2 as SQIVND (reference sequence). The CDR3 bases are TGTGCCAGTGGCGCACCGCCGGGACTAGTTAATTCACCCCTCCACTTT. This encodes CASGAPPGLVNSPLHF.

The chain combines TRBV27 with TRBJ2-1, with D unclear. The germline V and J ends were trimmed by 3 bases and 5 bases, with 11 bases remaining between them. Germline loops: CDR1 MNHEY, CDR2 SMNVEV (reference sequence). The length of the CDR3 is 14 residues. CDR3 coding DNA: TGTGCCAGCAGTTTCTCCGGGTCCAACAATGAGCAGTTCTTC. This encodes CASSFSGSNNEQFF.

The V call is TRBV30, the J call TRBJ1-5; D remains ambiguous. Per germline, CDR1 GTSNPN and CDR2 SVGIG (reference sequence). V was clipped by 1 base and J by 6 bases, with 16 bases between them. The CDR3 is 15 residues long. CDR3 bases: TGTGCCTGGAGTGGCAAAGAGGGTTTAACTCAGCCCCAGCATTTT. This sequence encodes CAWSGKEGLTQPQHF.

This clone occurred once. The genes are TRBV12-3 or TRBV12-4 and TRBJ1-3, with no clear D. This CDR3 has 13 amino acids. V shed 5 bases and J shed 4 bases, with 9 bases lying between them. DNA for the CDR3: TGTGCCAGCAGTGTCTCAGGAGGAAACACCATATATTTT. Translating gives CASSVSGGNTIYF.

The chain carries TRBV10-3 and TRBJ2-3; 12 nucleotides line up with TRBD2. Germline V lookup: CDR1 ENHRY, CDR2 SYGVKD. The V gene end was trimmed by 11 bases and the J gene end by 2 bases; junction bases not matched to a gene: 5. The CDR3 length is 14 residues. The CDR3 protein is CAFGLAGNTDTQYF. The CDR3 DNA reads TGTGCCTTTGGACTAGCGGGGAACACAGATACGCAGTATTTT.

The V gene is TRBV28, the J gene TRBJ2-7; TRBD1 might be the D (6 bases). CDR1 MDHEN and CDR2 SYDVKM come from the germline V gene. This CDR3 has 14 residues. V gave up 4 bases and J gave up 1 base, with 11 bases separating them. The CDR3 DNA follows: TGTGCCAGCAGTTCGTACAGGGATTCCTACGAGCAGTACTTC. Residues: CASSSYRDSYEQYF.

The V call is TRBV5-4, the J call TRBJ1-2, with TRBD1 matching 8 bases. V shed 4 bases, J shed 3 bases, and the junction held 17 bases outside the gene matches. This CDR3 spans 18 amino acids. Germline V gene sequence: CDR1 SGHNT, CDR2 YYREEE (reference sequence). The CDR3 nucleotides read TGTGCCAGCAGCCCGGTACCCGGACAGGGCGGCTTGGACTATGGCTACACCTTC. Protein product: CASSPVPGQGGLDYGYTF.

The gene calls are TRBV30 and TRBJ1-2; D not resolved. The V end lost 4 bases, the J end lost 7 bases, and 13 bases lay between the germline ends. From germline, CDR1 is GTSNPN and CDR2 SVGIG (reference sequence). This CDR3 has 12 residues. CDR3 loop: CAWKVGGGGYTF. The CDR3 DNA reads TGTGCCTGGAAAGTCGGTGGTGGTGGCTACACCTTC.

The J gene is TRBJ2-3, the V gene TRBV27, with 11 nucleotides matching TRBD2. CDR3 length: 16 residues. The V gene's germline CDR1 is MNHEY and CDR2 SMNVEV (reference sequence). J lost 5 bases, V lost 6 bases, and 10 bases had no gene match. In DNA form, the CDR3 reads TGTGCCAGCAGGACCCTGGGACTAGCGGCGGGAGATACGCAGTATTTT. Amino acids: CASRTLGLAAGDTQYF.

The genes are TRBV11-3 and TRBJ1-1; 7 nucleotides line up with TRBD1. CDR1 is SGHNT, CDR2 YENEEA, per germline. With 7 bases clipped from V and 2 bases from J, the junction kept 7 bases outside the gene matches. This CDR3 has 14 amino acids. The CDR3 sequence is CASTPGQANTEAFF. The DNA for the CDR3 is TGTGCCAGCACGCCAGGACAGGCTAACACTGAAGCTTTCTTT. Full variable domain (remainder filled in from reference TRBV11-3 and TRBJ1-1): EAGVVQSPRYKIIEKKQPVAFWCNPISGHNTLYWYLQNLGQGPELLIRYENEEAVDDSQLPKDRFSAERLKGVDSTLKIQPAELGDSAVYLCASTPGQANTEAFFGQGTRLTVV.

The chain has TRBV5-1 and TRBJ1-1, with D unclear. Trimming removed 0 bases at V and 3 bases at J, with 9 bases between. CDR3 length: 14 amino acids. In germline, CDR1 is SGHRS, CDR2 YFSETQ. Here the CDR3 DNA reads TGCGCCAGCAGCTTGGTCCCAGATTACACTGAAGCTTTCTTT. Translated, it gives CASSLVPDYTEAFF.

This chain uses TRBV11-3 with TRBJ2-2; 7 bases are shared with TRBD1. The CDR3 totals 15 residues. V dropped 3 bases and J dropped 7; count of bases not matched to a gene: 8. The germline V gene encodes CDR1 SGHNT and CDR2 YENEEA. The CDR3 DNA follows: TGTGCCAGCAGCTTGACAGGGTTGGAGAGCGGGGAGCTGTTTTTT. Translated: CASSLTGLESGELFF.

This chain joins TRBV7-9 and TRBJ2-7; D perhaps matches TRBD2 (6 bases). This CDR3 has 13 amino acids. Trimming stripped 0 bases from V and 4 bases from J, with 7 bases between. The germline V gene has CDR1 SEHNR and CDR2 FQNEAQ (reference sequence). The CDR3 here is CASSLAGGYEQYF. The CDR3, as DNA: TGTGCCAGCAGCTTAGCGGGAGGTTACGAGCAGTACTTC. Full variable domain (rest looked up from reference TRBV7-9 and TRBJ2-7): DTGVSQNPRHKITKRGQNVTFRCDPISEHNRLYWYRQTLGQGPEFLTYFQNEAQLEKSRLLSDRFSAERPKGSFSTLEIQRTEQGDSAMYLCASSLAGGYEQYFGPGTRLTVT.

The chain combines TRBV19 with TRBJ2-7; 7 nucleotides match TRBD1. CDR1 and CDR2 (germline): LNHDA, SQIVND (reference sequence). V lost 1 base and J lost 5; bases outside the gene matches: 11. This CDR3 comprises 16 residues. DNA of the CDR3: TGTGCCAGTAGTATAGGTTTAGGCAGGGGGAAGGACGAGCAGTACTTC. Residues: CASSIGLGRGKDEQYF. Using reference TRBV19 and TRBJ2-7 for the parts outside the CDR3, the full variable domain is DGGITQSPKYLFRKEGQNVTLSCEQNLNHDAMYWYRQDPGQGLRLIYYSQIVNDFQKGDIAEGYSVSREKKESFPLTVTSAQKNPTAFYLCASSIGLGRGKDEQYFGPGTRLTVT.

This chain links TRBV7-5 with TRBJ2-7; TRBD1 is the table's D call, not checked against the DNA. TRBV7-5 is reported as a pseudogene. The CDR3 totals 15 residues. For the CDR3, the DNA is TGTGCCAGAAGACAAAGGGGTCCTCCTCCCTACGAGCAGTACTTC. Translation: CARRQRGPPPYEQYF.

CDR3 residues: CASSQDVPSGSGYEQYF. The CDR3 coding sequence is TGCGCCAGCAGCCAAGATGTCCCCTCGGGCAGCGGCTACGAGCAGTACTTC. This chain links TRBV4-3 with TRBJ2-7; possibly TRBD2 for D (5 bases). The CDR3 extends over 17 amino acids. Per the germline V gene, CDR1 is LGHNA and CDR2 is YSLEER. V was clipped by 0 bases and J by 3 bases, with 18 bases between them.

The gene calls are TRBV28 and TRBJ1-2, with D tentatively TRBD1 (5 bases). CDR3 length equals 15 residues. V dropped 7 bases and J dropped 4 bases, with 19 bases sitting between them. CDR1 and CDR2 from the germline V gene are MDHEN and SYDVKM. This CDR3 reads CASTASGLTSYGYTF. CDR3 bases: TGTGCCAGCACCGCTTCGGGACTTACTTCCTATGGCTACACCTTC.